Presented here are 8 T cell receptor beta chains from one specimen sequenced in a study of STAT5B mutations in CD4+ large granular lymphocyte leukemia. Generated by immunoSEQ multiplex PCR, the TCRdb table keeps only in-frame clones and is missing some. The sample shows around 32,000 clones, around 80% of them seen only once. Sequencing used CD4+ T cells from blood buffy coats. These receptors all stem from a human donor in good health.

The chain employs TRBV5-5 and TRBJ2-2; TRBD1 or TRBD2 may be the D gene (6 bases each). V lost 4 bases and J lost 1, with 14 bases in between. The CDR3 has 16 residues. Germline CDR1 reads SGHKS; CDR2 reads YYEKEE (reference sequence). CDR3 region: CASSPVGGKNTGELFF. The CDR3 DNA sequence: TGTGCCAGCAGCCCAGTGGGGGGCAAGAACACCGGGGAGCTGTTTTTT.

Of note for this clone: Sequence at one end of the junction differs from germline and may be a read error. The gene calls are TRBV6-6 and TRBJ1-2; D not resolved. The germline V gene encodes CDR1 MNHNY and CDR2 SVGAGI (reference sequence). This CDR3 region has 14 residues. The CDR3 nucleotides read TGTGCCAGCAGTTACAACCCCACAAGAGGTGGCTACACATTC. Encoded protein: CASSYNPTRGGYTF.

The chain has TRBV7-8 and TRBJ1-1; a weak D match, TRBD1 (6 bases). The CDR3 is made up of 16 amino acids. Germline CDR1 is SGHVS and CDR2 is FQNEAQ. The V gene lost 1 base and the J gene lost 2 bases, with 14 bases spanning the gap. The CDR3 here is CASSLVWTAENTEAFF. As DNA, the CDR3 is TGTGCCAGCAGCTTAGTGTGGACAGCTGAAAACACTGAAGCTTTCTTT.

The V and J genes are TRBV6-6 and TRBJ2-7, with a weak D call TRBD1 (5 bases). With 2 bases removed from V and 3 bases from J, the gap between germline ends came to 8 bases. The germline CDR1 and CDR2 sequences are MNHNY and SVGAGI (reference sequence). This CDR3 is 13 amino acids long. CDR3 coding DNA: TGTGCCAGCAGTTACGGGGCCTACTACGAGCAGTACTTC. Translating gives CASSYGAYYEQYF.

V and J are TRBV5-1 and TRBJ1-4; 10 bases line up with TRBD1. V lost 4 bases to trimming and J lost 8 bases; unmatched junction nucleotides: 11. Per germline, CDR1 SGHRS and CDR2 YFSETQ. The CDR3 extends over 16 amino acids. The CDR3 DNA reads as TGCGCCAGCAGCCCCGCCCGACAGGGGGCCTGGGAAAAACTGTTTTTT. As protein: CASSPARQGAWEKLFF.

The chain carries TRBV6-4 and TRBJ1-1; TRBD1 matches at 9 bases. This CDR3 is 13 amino acids long. With 6 bases clipped from V and 3 bases from J, the junction kept 2 bases outside the gene matches. Germline V CDR1 and CDR2: MRHNA, SNTAGT. The CDR3 DNA sequence: TGTGCCAGCAGACGGGACAGGGACACTGAAGCTTTCTTT. Translation gives CASRRDRDTEAFF.

This clone occurred once. V and J are TRBV4-1 and TRBJ2-3; 11 bases match TRBD2. The CDR3 has 16 residues. The J segment lost 2 bases and the V segment lost 4 bases, leaving 5 bases of the junction unmatched. The germline V gene encodes CDR1 MGHRA and CDR2 YSYEKL. CDR3 residues: CASSRGLAESTDTQYF. As DNA, the CDR3 is TGCGCCAGCAGCCGGGGACTAGCGGAGTCCACAGATACGCAGTATTTT.

V is TRBV18 and J is TRBJ1-6, with D perhaps matching TRBD1 (6 bases). Trimming took 4 bases from V and 8 from J, leaving 15 bases between them. Germline V gene data show CDR1 as KGHSH and CDR2 as LQKENI. The CDR3 runs 15 residues. CDR3 protein: CASSLEGGQDSPLHF. The DNA for the CDR3 is TGTGCCAGCTCACTGGAGGGGGGACAAGATTCACCCCTCCACTTT.